These T cell receptor beta chains were read from a single sample in a study of T cells after yellow fever vaccination. In TCRdb, the 5' RACE reads were re-called with MiXCR into one record per CDR3 protein. The top ten clones hold around a sixth of a sample with about 500,000 distinct CDR3 sequences, 17% of them seen once. The source material was PBMCs, sampled 5 days after the first yellow fever vaccination. All receptors come from a man aged 18 to 29 who received the YFV17D yellow fever vaccine. Each CDR3 is given with its conserved first and last residue. D genes are given only for firm matches. A row's size may be missing; if present it is once, few, many or a size class.

few,.,TRBJ1-2,TRBV15,CATREEDSSNYGYTF,TGTGCCACCAGAGAGGAGGACAGTTCTAACTATGGCTACACCTTC
few,.,TRBJ1-4,TRBV7-9,CASSSGPYGANEKLFF,TGTGCCAGCAGCTCCGGACCCTACGGGGCTAATGAAAAACTGTTTTTT
.,TRBD2,TRBJ2-1,TRBV20-1,CSAPGTSGDYNEQFF,TGCAGTGCCCCCGGGACTAGCGGGGACTACAATGAGCAGTTCTTC
few,TRBD1,TRBJ1-5,TRBV6-2/TRBV6-3,CASSPRTGWIQPQHF,TGTGCCAGCAGCCCTAGGACAGGCTGGATTCAGCCCCAGCATTTT
.,.,TRBJ1-6,TRBV20-1,CSARDPGGSYNSPLHF,TGCAGTGCTAGAGATCCGGGGGGCTCCTATAATTCACCCCTCCACTTT
few,.,TRBJ2-2,TRBV2,CASRQGYTGELFF,TGTGCCAGCAGGCAGGGGTACACCGGGGAGCTGTTTTTT
.,TRBD2,TRBJ2-4,TRBV12-3/TRBV12-4,CASSFWAGGAAKNIQYF,TGTGCCAGCAGTTTTTGGGCGGGGGGCGCTGCCAAAAACATTCAGTACTTC
many,.,TRBJ1-5,TRBV5-1,CASSLGVNQPQHF,TGCGCCAGCAGCTTGGGGGTGAATCAGCCCCAGCATTTT
few,.,TRBJ2-5,TRBV7-8,CASSLGTARGETQYF,TGTGCCAGCAGCTTGGGGACGGCCCGGGGAGAGACCCAGTACTTC
many,TRBD2,TRBJ2-1,TRBV3-1,CASSQESRGGDDEQFF,TGTGCCAGCAGCCAAGAATCACGGGGGGGTGACGATGAGCAGTTCTTC
few,TRBD2,TRBJ2-1,TRBV28,CASSWTSTSNEQFF,TGTGCCAGCAGTTGGACTAGCACCTCCAATGAGCAGTTCTTC
.,.,TRBJ1-4,TRBV2,CASRFSVAEKLFF,TGTGCCAGCAGGTTTTCGGTGGCTGAAAAACTGTTTTTT
.,.,TRBJ1-5,TRBV6-2/TRBV6-3,CASSYLQSNQPQHF,TGTGCCAGCAGTTACTTGCAGAGCAATCAGCCCCAGCATTTT
few,.,TRBJ2-7,TRBV10-1,CASSFSGKGEQYF,TGCGCCAGCAGTTTCAGTGGGAAAGGCGAGCAGTACTTC
.,TRBD2,TRBJ2-3,TRBV29-1,CSVETWTSGVTDTQYF,TGCAGCGTTGAAACGTGGACTAGCGGGGTGACAGATACGCAGTATTTT
.,.,TRBJ1-1,TRBV24-1,CATSVDSLTEAFF,TGTGCCACCAGTGTAGACAGTCTCACTGAAGCTTTCTTT
.,.,TRBJ2-2,TRBV6-2/TRBV6-3,CASSPGFWGNTGELFF,TGTGCCAGCAGCCCCGGGTTTTGGGGGAACACCGGGGAGCTGTTTTTT
few,.,TRBJ2-5,TRBV5-1,CASSLSGLGETQYF,TGCGCCAGCAGCTTGAGTGGCCTCGGGGAGACCCAGTACTTC
.,.,TRBJ2-5,TRBV7-2,CASTNIRGRDQETQYF,TGTGCCAGCACCAATATACGGGGACGGGACCAAGAGACCCAGTACTTC
few,.,TRBJ1-1,TRBV4-1,CASSQIQLTEAFF,TGCGCCAGCAGCCAAATACAGCTTACTGAAGCTTTCTTT
few,.,TRBJ1-4,TRBV20-1,CSARDSDRFNEKLFF,TGCAGTGCTAGAGATTCGGACAGATTTAATGAAAAACTGTTTTTT
.,TRBD2,TRBJ2-5,TRBV5-1,CASSLDGLASGEETQYF,TGCGCCAGCAGCTTGGATGGACTAGCATCGGGGGAAGAGACCCAGTACTTC
many,TRBD1,TRBJ1-1,TRBV20-1,CSARDQRLRGRTEAFF,TGCAGTGCTAGAGATCAGAGATTAAGGGGGCGGACTGAAGCTTTCTTT
.,.,TRBJ1-2,TRBV12-3/TRBV12-4,CASSQEGQRGYTF,TGTGCCAGCAGCCAGGAGGGTCAGCGTGGCTACACCTTC
.,.,TRBJ1-2,TRBV11-1,CASTDLWAGDNGYTF,TGTGCCAGCACCGATTTGTGGGCAGGGGATAATGGCTACACCTTC